What follows is one T cell receptor beta chain and its context. Scientists made TCR beta cDNA using 5'RACE template switching with UMIs. Following a re-call of the 5' RACE reads, TCRdb has one entry per CDR3 protein and lacks DNA. This repertoire includes about 430,000 distinct CDR3 sequences. This record comes from a study of T cells expressing NK-cell markers. Germline V gene data show CDR1 as SGHTA and CDR2 as FQGNSA. There are 13 residues in the CDR3. Sequencing was done on a sample of blood T cells: a sorted CD56 or NKG2C T cell subset, CD4+ or CD8+ T cells, or bulk PBMC T cells (not recorded which). V and J are TRBV7-2 and TRBJ2-7. This sequence was found in a woman aged 45-65 years in good health. The CDR3 sequence is CASSLGPEREQYF.